These 29 T cell receptor beta chains originate from one sample sequenced in a study of cytomegalovirus exposure and HLA in healthy donors. PCR amplification relied on 60 Vbeta primers (plus 13 Jbeta primers). The protocol was immunoSEQ multiplex PCR, while the TCRdb copy is restricted to in-frame clones and leaves out a portion. The data contain 130,000 or so clones, approximately 66% of them singletons. Sequencing was performed on PBMCs. The receptors originated from a woman aged 40-49 years in good health and CMV-seropositive.

The genes are TRBV7-3 and TRBJ2-2; a possible D gene is TRBD1 (6 bases). V gave up 5 bases and J gave up 1 base, with 14 bases separating them. There are 16 residues in the CDR3. Looked up from germline, CDR1 is SGHTA and CDR2 is FQGTGA. The CDR3 region is CASSTPPRGNTGELFF. For the CDR3, the DNA is TGTGCCAGCAGCACCCCCCCCAGGGGGAACACCGGGGAGCTGTTTTTT.

Comment on this clone: The sample holds other DNA sequences that translate to the same CDR3. The gene calls are TRBV5-1 and TRBJ1-2; D remains unclear. Trimming removed 0 bases at V and 5 bases at J, with 8 bases between. The CDR3 contains 13 residues. Germline-derived CDR1 and CDR2 are SGHRS and YFSETQ. As DNA, the CDR3 is TGCGCCAGCAGCTTGGAAGCAGGATATGGCTACACCTTC. Encoded protein: CASSLEAGYGYTF.

The V and J genes are TRBV27 and TRBJ2-7, with 7 positions matching TRBD1. This CDR3 contains 15 residues. Trimming cost V 3 bases and J 2 bases; bases outside gene matches: 7. Looked up from germline, CDR1 is MNHEY and CDR2 is SMNVEV (reference sequence). CDR3 DNA sequence: TGTGCCAGCAGTTTTCGACAGGGACCCACCTACGAGCAGTACTTC. This translates into CASSFRQGPTYEQYF.

Remarks on this clone: The junction differs from germline at one of its ends, possibly a read error. The chain is built from TRBV7-7 and TRBJ2-7, with 7 bases fitting TRBD1. This CDR3 has 15 amino acids. Germline CDR1 reads SSHAT; CDR2 reads FNYEAQ (reference sequence). The chain's CDR3 is CASSFSGAGGGEQYF. In DNA form, the CDR3 reads TGTGCTAGCAGCTTCTCCGGGGCAGGGGGTGGCGAGCAGTACTTC. The full variable domain, its missing parts supplied by reference TRBV7-7 and TRBJ2-7, is GAGVSQSPRYKVTKRGQDVTLRCDPISSHATLYWYQQALGQGPEFLTYFNYEAQPDKSGLPSDRFSAERPEGSISTLTIQRTEQRDSAMYRCASSFSGAGGGEQYFGPGTRLTVT.

V is TRBV4-1 and J is TRBJ2-3; D call uncertain. The ends were cut back, 0 bases at V and 4 bases at J, with 8 bases in the middle. Germline values: CDR1 MGHRA, CDR2 YSYEKL. The CDR3 loop spans 14 amino acids. The CDR3 DNA reads as TGCGCCAGCAGCCAAGAATCCACTGCAGATACGCAGTATTTT. It specifies CASSQESTADTQYF.

This clone was detected only a few times. This chain uses TRBV6-5 with TRBJ2-7, with D possibly being TRBD2 (6 bases). The germline V gene encodes CDR1 MNHEY and CDR2 SVGAGI. With 7 bases removed from V and 2 bases from J, the gap between germline ends came to 15 bases. The CDR3 is 14 residues long. CDR3 residues: CASNMRDGAYEQYF. Written as DNA, the CDR3 is TGTGCCAGCAACATGCGGGACGGGGCCTACGAGCAGTACTTC.

This clone was seen a few times. Here the CDR3 DNA reads TGTGCCAGCAACCCCCTTGGCGGAGACTCCTACGAGCAGTACTTC. Translating gives CASNPLGGDSYEQYF. The chain has TRBV28 and TRBJ2-7; D unclear. This CDR3 has 15 amino acids. Trimming removed 7 bases from V and 0 bases from J, with 16 bases in between. CDR1 and CDR2 (germline): MDHEN, SYDVKM.

This clone was observed a handful of times. The chain employs TRBV6-6 and TRBJ2-1, with D uncertain. Germline assignment: CDR1 MNHNY and CDR2 SVGAGI (reference sequence). V lost 7 bases, J lost 0 bases, and 10 bases lay in between. The CDR3 consists of 14 residues. CDR3 nucleotide sequence: TGTGCCAGCAACTACTACCGCTCCTACAATGAGCAGTTCTTC. This sequence encodes CASNYYRSYNEQFF.

CDR3 loop: CASSQVGTSHEQFF. The CDR3 DNA is TGTGCCAGCAGCCAAGTCGGGACTAGTCATGAGCAGTTCTTC. This rearrangement joins TRBV4-2 to TRBJ2-1; 8 bases are shared with TRBD2. Per the germline V gene, CDR1 is LGHNA and CDR2 is YNFKEQ. This CDR3 contains 14 residues. V dropped 1 base and J dropped 8; count of bases not matched to a gene: 4.

The V call is TRBV5-4, the J call TRBJ1-6; the D gene is possibly TRBD1 (5 bases). The germline V and J ends were trimmed by 4 bases and 10 bases, with 18 bases remaining between them. Per germline, CDR1 SGHNT and CDR2 YYREEE (reference sequence). This CDR3 is built from 15 residues. CDR3 sequence reads: CASSILAGPSSPLHF. The CDR3, as DNA: TGTGCCAGCAGCATCCTCGCGGGGCCAAGCTCACCCCTCCACTTT.

This clone occurred a few times. The V call is TRBV10-2, the J call TRBJ1-2; D possibly corresponds to TRBD1 (6 bases). Germline values: CDR1 WSHSY, CDR2 SAAADI. The CDR3 totals 13 residues. The V and J ends lost 10 bases and 6 bases respectively, with 18 bases between them. As DNA, the CDR3 is TGCGCCACCGTCGGGGACAATAAAGATGGCTACACCTTC. It translates to CATVGDNKDGYTF.

The chain carries TRBV2 and TRBJ1-1, with D perhaps TRBD1 (6 bases). The CDR3 consists of 15 residues. Trimming shortened V by 2 bases and J by 2 bases, and 12 bases separated the two germline ends. Germline V gives CDR1 SNHLY, CDR2 FYNNEI. In DNA, the CDR3 is TGTGCCAGCAGTGAACTGGGACAAGAAAACACTGAAGCTTTCTTT. It is translated as CASSELGQENTEAFF.

This clone was found once. This chain connects TRBV30 to TRBJ2-5; a possible D gene is TRBD1 (6 bases). The V and J ends lost 1 base and 2 bases respectively, with 11 bases between them. The germline gives CDR1 GTSNPN, CDR2 SVGIG (reference sequence). The CDR3 contains 14 residues. In DNA, the CDR3 is TGTGCCTGGAGTGGGTGGGGGCTGCAAGAGACCCAGTACTTC. Translated: CAWSGWGLQETQYF.

J is TRBJ1-2 and V is TRBV5-1; 9 positions match TRBD1. CDR1 is SGHRS and CDR2 is YFSETQ in the germline V gene. Trimming removed 2 bases from V and 3 bases from J; junction bases left unmatched: 5. The CDR3 runs 15 residues. The CDR3 loop reads CASSFGTGLDYGYTF. In DNA form, the CDR3 reads TGCGCCAGCAGCTTCGGGACAGGGTTGGACTATGGCTACACCTTC.

This clone has only a few counts. The CDR3 here is CASSLSASNEKLFF. CDR3 DNA: TGTGCCAGCAGCTTGTCTGCGTCTAATGAAAAACTGTTTTTT. The chain uses TRBV7-9 and TRBJ1-4; D call uncertain. CDR3 length: 14 amino acids. CDR1 SEHNR and CDR2 FQNEAQ come from the germline V gene (reference sequence). Between the trimmed V and J ends, which lost 3 bases and 3 bases, there was a span of 8 bases.

The V call is TRBV7-6, the J call TRBJ2-5; 10 bases map to TRBD1. The CDR3 runs to 16 residues. J was trimmed by 3 bases and V by 5 bases; bases with no gene match: 9. CDR1 SGHVS and CDR2 FNYEAQ come from the germline V gene. DNA for the CDR3: TGTGCCAGCAGCCAAACATCGGACAGGGGGAAAGAGACCCAGTACTTC. Residues: CASSQTSDRGKETQYF.

The V call is TRBV5-1, the J call TRBJ2-3, with 13 bases lining up with TRBD2. Germline loops: CDR1 SGHRS, CDR2 YFSETQ. V was clipped by 4 bases and J by 2 bases; unmatched bases: 10. CDR3 size: 18 residues. The CDR3 nucleotides read TGCGCCAGCAGCCTAGGACTAGCGGGGGTTATGGCCACAGATACGCAGTATTTT. Translation gives CASSLGLAGVMATDTQYF. Full variable domain (remainder filled in from reference TRBV5-1 and TRBJ2-3): KAGVTQTPRYLIKTRGQQVTLSCSPISGHRSVSWYQQTPGQGLQFLFEYFSETQRNKGNFPGRFSGRQFSNSRSEMNVSTLELGDSALYLCASSLGLAGVMATDTQYFGPGTRLTVL.

The chain is built from TRBV5-4 and TRBJ2-7; 8 nucleotides agree with TRBD1. Germline V gives CDR1 SGHNT, CDR2 YYREEE (reference sequence). V shed 0 bases and J 3 bases; nucleotides not matched to a gene: 5. This CDR3 has 15 amino acids. CDR3: CASSLAGQGFYEQYF. The DNA of the CDR3 is TGTGCCAGCAGCTTGGCCGGACAGGGATTCTACGAGCAGTACTTC.

As to this clone: One junction end disagrees with the germline gene, perhaps due to a read error. The chain is built from TRBV29-1 and TRBJ1-2; D is ambiguous. This CDR3 is 12 amino acids long. The germline V gene encodes CDR1 SQVTM and CDR2 ANQGSEA. The CDR3 coding sequence is TGCAGCGTTGGTGGAGAATCCTATGGCTACCCCTTC. Its protein product is CSVGGESYGYPF. The full variable domain, with the rest looked up from reference TRBV29-1 and TRBJ1-2, is SAVISQKPSRDICQRGTSLTIQCQVDSQVTMMFWYRQQPGQSLTLIATANQGSEATYESGFVIDKFPISRPNLTFSTLTVSNMSPEDSSIYLCSVGGESYGYPFGSGTRLTVV.

This chain connects TRBV15 to TRBJ1-5, with 7 bases lining up with TRBD1. Germline V lookup: CDR1 LNHNV, CDR2 YYDKDF (reference sequence). V dropped 0 bases and J dropped 3; count of bases not matched to a gene: 5. This CDR3 is 16 amino acids long. CDR3 bases: TGTGCCACCAGCAGAGATCCCGGGACAGACAATCAGCCCCAGCATTTT. Its protein is CATSRDPGTDNQPQHF.

The chain is built from TRBV19 and TRBJ1-2; D is uncertain. V was clipped by 1 base and J by 1 base, with 7 bases between them. The germline gives CDR1 LNHDA, CDR2 SQIVND (reference sequence). CDR3 length equals 14 residues. The CDR3: CASSIGGSNYGYTF. As DNA, the CDR3 is TGTGCCAGTAGTATAGGAGGGAGTAACTATGGCTACACCTTC.

This clone has just a few counts. The rearrangement joins TRBV5-1 to TRBJ1-1; D possibly corresponds to TRBD1 (5 bases). The CDR3 totals 14 residues. V dropped 4 bases and J dropped 4 bases, with 14 bases sitting between them. The V gene's germline CDR1 is SGHRS and CDR2 YFSETQ. CDR3 residues: CASSEDSWGTEAFF. The CDR3 nucleotides are TGCGCCAGCAGCGAAGACAGTTGGGGCACTGAAGCTTTCTTT.

The chain joins TRBV27 to TRBJ1-5; 7 nucleotides agree with TRBD1. From germline, CDR1 is MNHEY and CDR2 SMNVEV (reference sequence). V trimming: 4 bases; J trimming: 1 base; junction bases outside the gene matches: 7. CDR3 length equals 16 residues. The CDR3 region has the DNA TGTGCCAGCAGTTCCCTCAGGGGGTTGAGCAATCAGCCCCAGCATTTT. Its protein product is CASSSLRGLSNQPQHF.

V usage is TRBV9 and J usage is TRBJ1-6; D gene unclear. CDR1 is SGDLS, CDR2 YYNGEE, per germline. The V end lost 3 bases, the J end lost 2 bases, and 15 bases lay between the germline ends. The CDR3 is made up of 17 amino acids. Written as DNA, the CDR3 is TGTGCCAGCAGCGCCCCGTCGGGGAGAACCTATAATTCACCCCTCCACTTT. Amino acid sequence: CASSAPSGRTYNSPLHF.

The gene calls are TRBV30 and TRBJ2-7; the match to TRBD2 covers 9 bases. CDR1 GTSNPN and CDR2 SVGIG come from the germline V gene (reference sequence). V was clipped by 0 bases and J by 4 bases; unmatched bases: 4. The CDR3 length is 14 residues. CDR3 bases: TGTGCCTGGAGTGTACGAGCGGGGGGTTACGAGCAGTACTTC. Its protein product is CAWSVRAGGYEQYF.

This chain uses TRBV6-1 with TRBJ2-7; 9 bases fit TRBD1. CDR1 is MNHNS, CDR2 SASEGT, per germline. The CDR3 length is 15 residues. With V trimmed by 6 bases and J by 5 bases, 11 bases remained unmatched. In DNA form, the CDR3 reads TGTGCCAGCAGGGAGATCGGGACAGGGCCCCACGAGCAGTACTTC. Amino acid sequence: CASREIGTGPHEQYF.

The V gene is TRBV9, the J gene TRBJ2-1, with 7 positions matching TRBD2. With V trimmed by 4 bases and J by 1 base, 11 bases remained unmatched. This CDR3 comprises 17 residues. CDR1 SGDLS and CDR2 YYNGEE come from the germline V gene. The CDR3 nucleotides read TGTGCCAGCAGCTCAGGAGAGGGAGGGTATTCCTACAATGAGCAGTTCTTC. Protein sequence: CASSSGEGGYSYNEQFF.

This chain's CDR3 is CASSFPLAAADTQYF. The CDR3 bases are TGTGCCAGCAGCTTCCCCTTAGCAGCGGCAGATACGCAGTATTTT. The chain has TRBV13 and TRBJ2-3, with D possibly TRBD2 on 5 matching bases. CDR3 size: 15 residues. V gave up 3 bases and J gave up 4 bases, with 14 bases separating them. From germline, CDR1 is PRHDT and CDR2 FYEKMQ (reference sequence).

This chain uses TRBV5-1 with TRBJ1-1; D uncertain. Trimming shortened V by 4 bases and J by 1 base, and 2 bases separated the two germline ends. The CDR3 is 11 residues long. Looked up from germline, CDR1 is SGHRS and CDR2 is YFSETQ. CDR3 protein: CASSRNTEAFF. DNA of the CDR3: TGCGCCAGCAGCCGGAACACTGAAGCTTTCTTT.